This T cell receptor (beta chain) emerged from a study of T cell changes during pregnancy in multiple sclerosis. Some clones are missing from TCRdb's copy, which holds only in-frame ones; the method was immunoSEQ multiplex PCR. Among about 70,000 clones listed, around 94% were seen once. Deletions cut 2 bases from V and 2 bases from J, with 10 bases between. Looked up from germline, CDR1 is SGHTA and CDR2 is FQGTGA. CDR3 length equals 15 residues. The sample in question was peripheral blood, obtained in the third trimester of pregnancy. The rearrangement joins TRBV7-3 to TRBJ1-3; D call uncertain. The clonotype was recovered from a female donor with multiple sclerosis, enrolled in a pregnancy study. In DNA form, the CDR3 reads TGTGCCAGCAGCTTACACGGGGAGGCTGGAAACACCATATATTTT. Its translation: CASSLHGEAGNTIYF.